A selection of T cell receptor beta chains follows, all from one sample in a study of T-cell reconstitution after alpha-beta-depleted transplantation in children. From the PCR reads, TCRdb called clonotypes with MiXCR, one entry per CDR3 protein. The sample yields about 640,000 distinct CDR3 sequences, roughly 13% seen once. The sample in question was PBMCs, mostly from graft donor cells, obtained 360 days after TCRalphabeta/CD19-depleted stem cell transplant. These receptors all stem from a male patient younger than 18 who had a stem cell transplant for acute myeloid leukemia, so the T cells may come from the graft donor. The CDR3 runs from the conserved cysteine through the conserved F or W. The order of the fields is D gene, clone size, V gene, J gene, CDR3 DNA, CDR3 protein. D genes are given only for firm matches. Size tells how often a clone was seen (once, few, many) or the class of an expanded clone, and some rows leave it out.

D gene: NA; clone size: NA; V gene: TRBV5-5; J gene: TRBJ2-1; CDR3 DNA: TGTGCCAGCAGCTCAGGCCTCTTAGGCTCCTACAATGAGCAGTTCTTC; CDR3 protein: CASSSGLLGSYNEQFF
D gene: NA; clone size: NA; V gene: TRBV7-2; J gene: TRBJ2-1; CDR3 DNA: TGTGCCAGCAGCTTAGGAGCTTTCTCTAATGAGCAGTTCTTC; CDR3 protein: CASSLGAFSNEQFF
D gene: NA; clone size: NA; V gene: TRBV7-9; J gene: TRBJ2-1; CDR3 DNA: TGTGCCAGCAGCTTAAGACAGTCCTACAATGAGCAGTTCTTC; CDR3 protein: CASSLRQSYNEQFF
D gene: TRBD2; clone size: many; V gene: TRBV27; J gene: TRBJ2-7; CDR3 DNA: TGTGCCAGCAGTCTGCGGGAGCCCAGCCCCTACGAGCAGTACTTC; CDR3 protein: CASSLREPSPYEQYF
D gene: NA; clone size: NA; V gene: TRBV20-1; J gene: TRBJ2-7; CDR3 DNA: TGCAGTGCTGTGTACGAGCAGTACTTC; CDR3 protein: CSAVYEQYF
D gene: NA; clone size: many; V gene: TRBV5-1; J gene: TRBJ2-1; CDR3 DNA: TGCGCCAGCAAGATATTGAGGGACTCCTACAATGAGCAGTTCTTC; CDR3 protein: CASKILRDSYNEQFF
D gene: NA; clone size: many; V gene: TRBV30; J gene: TRBJ2-7; CDR3 DNA: TGTGCCTGGACGTCTGGGACTTACGAGCAGTACTTC; CDR3 protein: CAWTSGTYEQYF
D gene: NA; clone size: many; V gene: TRBV29-1; J gene: TRBJ2-7; CDR3 DNA: TGCAGCGTTTTGAAGCCTCACCAGGCCGAGCAGTACTTC; CDR3 protein: CSVLKPHQAEQYF
D gene: TRBD1; clone size: many; V gene: TRBV29-1; J gene: TRBJ2-2; CDR3 DNA: TGCAGCGTTGTGGACAGGTTAACGGGCGGGGAGCTGTTTTTT; CDR3 protein: CSVVDRLTGGELFF
D gene: NA; clone size: few; V gene: TRBV20-1; J gene: TRBJ2-5; CDR3 DNA: TGCAGTGGTCCCCCCGACGGGCCCTCAGAGACCCAGTACTTC; CDR3 protein: CSGPPDGPSETQYF
D gene: NA; clone size: NA; V gene: TRBV4-2; J gene: TRBJ2-2; CDR3 DNA: TGTGCCAGCAGCCAAAGACCACGGACAGAGAACACCGGGGAGCTGTTTTTT; CDR3 protein: CASSQRPRTENTGELFF
D gene: NA; clone size: NA; V gene: TRBV7-7; J gene: TRBJ2-3; CDR3 DNA: TGTGCTAGCAGCTCCGAACAGGGAGTTACGCAGTATTTT; CDR3 protein: CASSSEQGVTQYF
D gene: TRBD2; clone size: NA; V gene: TRBV20-1; J gene: TRBJ2-1; CDR3 DNA: TGCAGTGCTCCACCGACTAGCGGCTACAATGAGCAGTTCTTC; CDR3 protein: CSAPPTSGYNEQFF
D gene: TRBD1; clone size: NA; V gene: TRBV12-3/TRBV12-4; J gene: TRBJ1-5; CDR3 DNA: TGTGCCAGCAGTCTGACAGGGTCCAGCGATCAGCCCCAGCATTTT; CDR3 protein: CASSLTGSSDQPQHF
D gene: NA; clone size: NA; V gene: TRBV6-1; J gene: TRBJ2-6; CDR3 DNA: TGTGCCAGCAGTAATCCCCAAAGGCTCCCCCTCTCTGGGGCCAACGTCCTGACTTTC; CDR3 protein: CASSNPQRLPLSGANVLTF
D gene: NA; clone size: few; V gene: TRBV30; J gene: TRBJ2-2; CDR3 DNA: TGTGCCTGGCGTAAGCCCCCGGCGGCCGGGGAGCTGTTTTTT; CDR3 protein: CAWRKPPAAGELFF
D gene: TRBD2; clone size: few; V gene: TRBV20-1; J gene: TRBJ2-2; CDR3 DNA: TGCAGTGCTAGAGGATACAGCGGGGCGAACACCGGGGAGCTGTTTTTT; CDR3 protein: CSARGYSGANTGELFF
D gene: NA; clone size: many; V gene: TRBV28; J gene: TRBJ2-4; CDR3 DNA: TGTGCCAGCAGTGCCCTGGGAGTAGCCAAAAACATTCAGTACTTC; CDR3 protein: CASSALGVAKNIQYF
D gene: TRBD2; clone size: NA; V gene: TRBV6-5; J gene: TRBJ2-7; CDR3 DNA: TGTGCCAGCAGTTACACTAGCGGTCGCCCCAAACGCGAGCAGTACTTC; CDR3 protein: CASSYTSGRPKREQYF
D gene: NA; clone size: NA; V gene: TRBV6-2/TRBV6-3; J gene: TRBJ2-7; CDR3 DNA: TGTGCCAGCAGCCTAGTCCGCGGAGGGGGCTTCTACGAGCAGTACTTC; CDR3 protein: CASSLVRGGGFYEQYF
D gene: NA; clone size: NA; V gene: TRBV7-2; J gene: TRBJ2-7; CDR3 DNA: TGTGCCAGCACCGGGCTTAACTACGAGCAGTACTTC; CDR3 protein: CASTGLNYEQYF
D gene: TRBD2; clone size: few; V gene: TRBV27; J gene: TRBJ2-3; CDR3 DNA: TGTGCCAGCAGTTCACCTTCCTTGGCTACAAGACTAGCGGGAGGGCCTGCAGATACGCAGTATTTT; CDR3 protein: CASSSPSLATRLAGGPADTQYF
D gene: TRBD2; clone size: many; V gene: TRBV5-1; J gene: TRBJ2-5; CDR3 DNA: TGCGCCAGCAGCTTGACTAGCGCTCAAGAGACCCAGTACTTC; CDR3 protein: CASSLTSAQETQYF
D gene: NA; clone size: NA; V gene: TRBV7-8; J gene: TRBJ2-2; CDR3 DNA: TGTGCCAGCAGCTTAGTGGAGGGTGGAACCGGGGAGCTGTTTTTT; CDR3 protein: CASSLVEGGTGELFF
D gene: TRBD2; clone size: few; V gene: TRBV28; J gene: TRBJ2-7; CDR3 DNA: TGTGCCAGCGGGGGGACTAGCGGGATAGAGTACTTC; CDR3 protein: CASGGTSGIEYF
D gene: NA; clone size: few; V gene: TRBV29-1; J gene: TRBJ2-1; CDR3 DNA: TGCAGCGTCCCCGACGGTGAGCAGTTCTTC; CDR3 protein: CSVPDGEQFF
D gene: TRBD1; clone size: few; V gene: TRBV29-1; J gene: TRBJ2-5; CDR3 DNA: TGCAGCGTTGTCCCGACAGGGGGCCAGTGGCAGACCCAGTACTTC; CDR3 protein: CSVVPTGGQWQTQYF
D gene: TRBD1; clone size: many; V gene: TRBV29-1; J gene: TRBJ2-1; CDR3 DNA: TGCAGCGCCCAGAAGGTAGGGGGCACAACCTCCTACAATGAGCAGTTCTTC; CDR3 protein: CSAQKVGGTTSYNEQFF
D gene: NA; clone size: NA; V gene: TRBV12-3/TRBV12-4; J gene: TRBJ1-5; CDR3 DNA: TGTGCCAGCAGTTTAGGGGTAGCCATTAATCAGCCCCAGCATTTT; CDR3 protein: CASSLGVAINQPQHF
D gene: TRBD1; clone size: few; V gene: TRBV5-1; J gene: TRBJ2-1; CDR3 DNA: TGCGCCAGCAGCCTGAGGACAGGTCTCTTCGATGAGCAGTTCTTC; CDR3 protein: CASSLRTGLFDEQFF
D gene: TRBD2; clone size: few; V gene: TRBV24-1; J gene: TRBJ2-1; CDR3 DNA: TGTGCCACCAGTGAAATCGGCGGGGGGGCCTACAATGAGCAGTTCTTC; CDR3 protein: CATSEIGGGAYNEQFF
D gene: NA; clone size: NA; V gene: TRBV20-1; J gene: TRBJ2-1; CDR3 DNA: TGCAGTGCTAGTCGAAGCGGAAATGAGCAGTTCTTC; CDR3 protein: CSASRSGNEQFF
D gene: TRBD2; clone size: few; V gene: TRBV7-8; J gene: TRBJ2-1; CDR3 DNA: TGTGCCAGCAGCTTAGCTAGCGGGAGGTTTGGTAATGAGCAGTTCTTC; CDR3 protein: CASSLASGRFGNEQFF
D gene: TRBD1; clone size: many; V gene: TRBV6-2/TRBV6-3; J gene: TRBJ2-1; CDR3 DNA: TGTGCCAGCAGTTATGTCACTGCCGGGTGGACAGGTTTGGCCAATGAGCAGTTCTTC; CDR3 protein: CASSYVTAGWTGLANEQFF
D gene: NA; clone size: many; V gene: TRBV14; J gene: TRBJ2-7; CDR3 DNA: TGTGCCAGCAGCCAAGTTTCGGGAGAGCAGTACTTC; CDR3 protein: CASSQVSGEQYF
D gene: TRBD1; clone size: few; V gene: TRBV20-1; J gene: TRBJ2-7; CDR3 DNA: TGCAGTGCTAGACCCCGGCATGGGACAGGGGTCTACGAGCAGTACTTC; CDR3 protein: CSARPRHGTGVYEQYF
D gene: NA; clone size: NA; V gene: TRBV12-3/TRBV12-4; J gene: TRBJ2-4; CDR3 DNA: TGTGCCAGCAGCCGGGGAAACATTCAGTACTTC; CDR3 protein: CASSRGNIQYF
D gene: NA; clone size: few; V gene: TRBV4-3; J gene: TRBJ2-1; CDR3 DNA: TGCGCCAGCAGCCACCTTGGGACTTCTAGGGGGAGGGAGCAGTTCTTC; CDR3 protein: CASSHLGTSRGREQFF
D gene: NA; clone size: NA; V gene: TRBV11-2; J gene: TRBJ2-7; CDR3 DNA: TGTGCCAGCGGGGAAGAAACCTTCTACGAGCAGTACTTC; CDR3 protein: CASGEETFYEQYF